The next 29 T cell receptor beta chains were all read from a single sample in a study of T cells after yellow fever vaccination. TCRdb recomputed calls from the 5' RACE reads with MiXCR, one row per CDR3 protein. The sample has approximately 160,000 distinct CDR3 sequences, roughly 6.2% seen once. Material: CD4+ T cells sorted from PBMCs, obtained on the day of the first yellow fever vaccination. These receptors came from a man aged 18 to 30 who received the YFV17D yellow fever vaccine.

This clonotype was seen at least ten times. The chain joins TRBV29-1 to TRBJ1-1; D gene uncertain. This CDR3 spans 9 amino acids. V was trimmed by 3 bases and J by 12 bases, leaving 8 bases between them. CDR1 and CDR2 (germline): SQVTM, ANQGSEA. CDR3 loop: CSVELNPFF. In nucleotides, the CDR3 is TGCAGCGTTGAGCTAAACCCTTTCTTT.

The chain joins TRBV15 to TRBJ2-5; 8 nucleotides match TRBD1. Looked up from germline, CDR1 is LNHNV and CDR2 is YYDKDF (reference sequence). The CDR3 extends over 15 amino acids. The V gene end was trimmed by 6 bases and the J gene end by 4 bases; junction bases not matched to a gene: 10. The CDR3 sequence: CATRSSDRARETQYF. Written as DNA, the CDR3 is TGTGCCACCAGATCATCGGACAGGGCTAGAGAGACCCAGTACTTC.

Here the CDR3 reads CASSLWSSNSPLHF. DNA of the CDR3: TGTGCCAGCAGCTTGTGGTCCAGCAATTCACCCCTCCACTTT. This chain joins TRBV5-4 and TRBJ1-6; D is unresolved. Deletions cut 1 base from V and 7 bases from J, with 9 bases between. Germline CDR1 and CDR2: SGHNT and YYREEE (reference sequence). CDR3 length: 14 amino acids.

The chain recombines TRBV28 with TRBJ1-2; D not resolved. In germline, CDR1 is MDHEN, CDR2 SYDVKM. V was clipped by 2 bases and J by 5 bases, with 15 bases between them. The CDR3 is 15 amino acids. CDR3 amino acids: CASSLVQDELYGYTF. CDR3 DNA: TGTGCCAGCAGTTTAGTCCAGGATGAATTATATGGCTACACCTTC.

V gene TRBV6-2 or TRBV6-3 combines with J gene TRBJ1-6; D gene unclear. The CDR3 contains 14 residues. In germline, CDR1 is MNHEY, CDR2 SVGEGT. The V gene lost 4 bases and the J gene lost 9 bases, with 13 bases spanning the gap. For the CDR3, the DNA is TGTGCCAGCAGTTCTGGCAGTCTCGTTTCACCCCTCCACTTT. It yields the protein CASSSGSLVSPLHF.

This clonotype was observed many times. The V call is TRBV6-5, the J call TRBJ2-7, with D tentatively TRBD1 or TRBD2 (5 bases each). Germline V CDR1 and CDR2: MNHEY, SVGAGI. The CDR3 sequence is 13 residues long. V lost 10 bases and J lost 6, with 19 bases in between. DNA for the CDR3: TGTGCCACTAGCCGGGACGGATTGGGCGAGCAGTACGTC. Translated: CATSRDGLGEQYV.

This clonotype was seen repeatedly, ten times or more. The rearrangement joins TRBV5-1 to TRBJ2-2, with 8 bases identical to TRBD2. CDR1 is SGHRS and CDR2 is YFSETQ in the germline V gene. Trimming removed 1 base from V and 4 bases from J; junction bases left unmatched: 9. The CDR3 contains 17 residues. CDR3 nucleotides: TGCGCCAGCAGCTTGTCCGGGCTAGCGGGCACCACCGGGGAGCTGTTTTTT. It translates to CASSLSGLAGTTGELFF.

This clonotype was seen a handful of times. The DNA of the CDR3 is TGTGCCAGCAGCAAAGCCAGGGCGGGAGAGACCCAGTACTTC. Protein: CASSKARAGETQYF. The chain joins TRBV7-2 to TRBJ2-5; tentatively, D is TRBD1 or TRBD2 (5 bases each). The ends were cut back, 5 bases at V and 4 bases at J, with 14 bases in the middle. CDR1 is SGHTA and CDR2 is FQGNSA in the germline V gene. The CDR3 is 14 amino acids.

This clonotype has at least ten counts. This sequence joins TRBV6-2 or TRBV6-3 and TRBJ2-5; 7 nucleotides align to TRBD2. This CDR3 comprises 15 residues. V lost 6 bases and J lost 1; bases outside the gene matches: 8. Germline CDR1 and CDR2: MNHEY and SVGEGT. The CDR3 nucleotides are TGTGCCAGCAGCCGGACTAGGGAAGGCCAAGAGACCCAGTACTTC. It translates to CASSRTREGQETQYF.

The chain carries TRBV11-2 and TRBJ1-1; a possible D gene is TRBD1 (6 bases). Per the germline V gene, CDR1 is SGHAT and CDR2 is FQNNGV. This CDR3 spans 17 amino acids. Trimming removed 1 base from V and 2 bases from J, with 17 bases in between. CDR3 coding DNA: TGTGCCAGCAGCTTAGTTATGGGGGGAGGGACAAACACTGAAGCTTTCTTT. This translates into CASSLVMGGGTNTEAFF.

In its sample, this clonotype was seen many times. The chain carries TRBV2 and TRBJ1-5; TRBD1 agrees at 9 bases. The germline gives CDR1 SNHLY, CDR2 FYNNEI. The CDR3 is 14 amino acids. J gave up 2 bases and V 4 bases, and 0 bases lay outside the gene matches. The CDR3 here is CASSGTGGNQPQHF. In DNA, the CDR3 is TGTGCCAGCAGTGGGACAGGGGGCAATCAGCCCCAGCATTTT.

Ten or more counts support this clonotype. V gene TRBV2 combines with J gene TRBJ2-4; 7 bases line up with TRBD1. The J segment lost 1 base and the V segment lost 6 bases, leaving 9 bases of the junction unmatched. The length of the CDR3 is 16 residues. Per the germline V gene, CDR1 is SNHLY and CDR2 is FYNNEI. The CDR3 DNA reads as TGTGCCAGCAGCGACAGGGCTGGGAATGCCAAAAACATTCAGTACTTC. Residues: CASSDRAGNAKNIQYF.

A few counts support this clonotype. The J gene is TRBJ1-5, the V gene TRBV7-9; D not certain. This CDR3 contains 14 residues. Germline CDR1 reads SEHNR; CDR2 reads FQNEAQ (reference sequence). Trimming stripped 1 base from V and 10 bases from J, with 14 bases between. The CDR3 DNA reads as TGTGCCAGCAGCTTAGGATCCGTGGCCAGTCCCCAGCATTTT. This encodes CASSLGSVASPQHF.

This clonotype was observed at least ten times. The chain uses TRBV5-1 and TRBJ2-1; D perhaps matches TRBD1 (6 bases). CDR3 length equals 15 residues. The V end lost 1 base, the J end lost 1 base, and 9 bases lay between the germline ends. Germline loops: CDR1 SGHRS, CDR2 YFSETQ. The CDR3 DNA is TGCGCCAGCAGCTTGAACAGGGTGTCCTACAATGAGCAGTTCTTC. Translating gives CASSLNRVSYNEQFF.

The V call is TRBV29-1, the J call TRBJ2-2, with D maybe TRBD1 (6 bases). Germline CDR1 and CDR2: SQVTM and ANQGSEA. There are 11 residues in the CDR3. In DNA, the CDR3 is TGCACCCTGTGGGGGCCCGGGGAGCTGTTTTTT. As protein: CTLWGPGELFF.

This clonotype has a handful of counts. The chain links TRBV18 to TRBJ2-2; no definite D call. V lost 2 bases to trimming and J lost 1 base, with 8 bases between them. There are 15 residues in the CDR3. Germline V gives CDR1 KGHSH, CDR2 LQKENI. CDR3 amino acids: CASSPSRMNTGELFF. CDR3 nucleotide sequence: TGTGCCAGCTCACCATCCAGGATGAACACCGGGGAGCTGTTTTTT. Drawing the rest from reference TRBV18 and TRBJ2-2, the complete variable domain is NAGVMQNPRHLVRRRGQEARLRCSPMKGHSHVYWYRQLPEEGLKFMVYLQKENIIDESGMPKERFSAEFPKEGPSILRIQQVVRGDSAAYFCASSPSRMNTGELFFGEGSRLTVL.

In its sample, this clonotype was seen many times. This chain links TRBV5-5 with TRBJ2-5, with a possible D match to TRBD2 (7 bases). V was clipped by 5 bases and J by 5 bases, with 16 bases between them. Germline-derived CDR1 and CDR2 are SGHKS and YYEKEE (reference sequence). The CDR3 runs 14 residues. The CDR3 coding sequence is TGTGCCAGCAGGATGGGGGGGGCAGGGGAGACCCAGTACTTC. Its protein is CASRMGGAGETQYF.

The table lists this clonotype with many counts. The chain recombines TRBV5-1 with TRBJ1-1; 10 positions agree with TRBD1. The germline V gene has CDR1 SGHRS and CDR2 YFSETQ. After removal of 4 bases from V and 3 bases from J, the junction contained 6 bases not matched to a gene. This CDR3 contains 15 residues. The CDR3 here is CASSETGGADTEAFF. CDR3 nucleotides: TGCGCCAGCAGCGAGACAGGGGGCGCGGACACTGAAGCTTTCTTT.

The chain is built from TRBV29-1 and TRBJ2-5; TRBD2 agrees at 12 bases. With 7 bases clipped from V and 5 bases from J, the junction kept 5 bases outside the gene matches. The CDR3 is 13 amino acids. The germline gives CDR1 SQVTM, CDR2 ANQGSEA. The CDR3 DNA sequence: TGCAGCGGCCGGACTAGCGGGGCCGAGACCCAGTACTTC. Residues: CSGRTSGAETQYF.

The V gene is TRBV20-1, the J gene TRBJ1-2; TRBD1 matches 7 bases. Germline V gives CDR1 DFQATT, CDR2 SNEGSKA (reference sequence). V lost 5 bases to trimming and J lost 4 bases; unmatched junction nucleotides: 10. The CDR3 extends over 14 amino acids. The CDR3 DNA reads TGCAGTGCTGGCGGGATCAGGGGGACCTATGGCTACACCTTC. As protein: CSAGGIRGTYGYTF.

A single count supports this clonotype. CDR3 DNA: TGTGCCATCAGTGAGGCGGAGCGGGGGGCTTACAATGAGCAGTTCTTC. It codes for CAISEAERGAYNEQFF. The chain employs TRBV10-3 and TRBJ2-1; 9 bases map to TRBD2. Looked up from germline, CDR1 is ENHRY and CDR2 is SYGVKD. The ends lost 2 bases at V and 4 bases at J; junction bases unmatched: 6. CDR3 size: 16 residues.

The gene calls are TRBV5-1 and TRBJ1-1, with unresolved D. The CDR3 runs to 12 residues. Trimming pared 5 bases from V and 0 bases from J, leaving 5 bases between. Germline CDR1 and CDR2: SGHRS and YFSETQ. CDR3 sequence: CASSRVNTEAFF. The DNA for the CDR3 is TGCGCCAGCAGTAGGGTGAACACTGAAGCTTTCTTT.

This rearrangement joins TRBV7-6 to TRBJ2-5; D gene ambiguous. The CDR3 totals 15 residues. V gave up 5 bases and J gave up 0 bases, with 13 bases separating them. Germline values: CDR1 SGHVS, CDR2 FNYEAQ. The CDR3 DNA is TGTGCCAGCAGCCCCCGGGCAGGCTACCAAGAGACCCAGTACTTC. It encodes CASSPRAGYQETQYF.

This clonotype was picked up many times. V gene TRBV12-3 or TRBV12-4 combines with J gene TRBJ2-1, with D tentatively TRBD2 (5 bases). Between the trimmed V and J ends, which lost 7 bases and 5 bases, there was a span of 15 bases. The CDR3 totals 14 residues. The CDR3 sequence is CASTEGILNNEQFF. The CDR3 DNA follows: TGTGCCAGCACCGAGGGAATTTTGAACAATGAGCAGTTCTTC.

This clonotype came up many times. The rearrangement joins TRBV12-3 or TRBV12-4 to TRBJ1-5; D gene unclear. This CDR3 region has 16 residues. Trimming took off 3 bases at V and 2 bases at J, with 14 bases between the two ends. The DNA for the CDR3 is TGTGCCAGCAGTTTGTACGGCCGGGAGGGCAATCAGCCCCAGCATTTT. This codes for CASSLYGREGNQPQHF.

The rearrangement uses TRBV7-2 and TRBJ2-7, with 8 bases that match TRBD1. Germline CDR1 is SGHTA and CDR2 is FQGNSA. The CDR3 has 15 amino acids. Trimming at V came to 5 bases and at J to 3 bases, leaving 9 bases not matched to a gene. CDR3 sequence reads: CASSPGPGQDYEQYF. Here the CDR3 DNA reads TGTGCCAGCAGCCCAGGCCCGGGACAGGACTACGAGCAGTACTTC.

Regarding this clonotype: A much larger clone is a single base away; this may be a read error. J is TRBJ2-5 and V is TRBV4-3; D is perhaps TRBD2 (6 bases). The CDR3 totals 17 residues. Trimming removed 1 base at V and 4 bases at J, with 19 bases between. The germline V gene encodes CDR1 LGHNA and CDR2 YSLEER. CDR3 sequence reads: CASSQVGRTWGRETQYF. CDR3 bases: TGCGCCAGCAGCCAAGTTGGGAGGACATGGGGCCGAGAGACCCAGTACTTC.

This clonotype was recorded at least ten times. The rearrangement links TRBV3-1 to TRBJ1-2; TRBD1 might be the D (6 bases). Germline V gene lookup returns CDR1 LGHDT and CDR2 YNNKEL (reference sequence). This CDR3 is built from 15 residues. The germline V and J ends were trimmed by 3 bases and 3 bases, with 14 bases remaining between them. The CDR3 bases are TGTGCCAGCAGCCATTCACCCAGGGGTGACTATGGCTACACCTTC. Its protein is CASSHSPRGDYGYTF.

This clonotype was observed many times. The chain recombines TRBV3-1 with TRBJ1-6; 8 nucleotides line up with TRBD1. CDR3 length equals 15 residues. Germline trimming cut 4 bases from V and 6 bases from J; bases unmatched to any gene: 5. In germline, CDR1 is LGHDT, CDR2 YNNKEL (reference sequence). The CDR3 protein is CASSPRDRINSPLHF. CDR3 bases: TGTGCCAGCAGCCCCCGGGACAGGATTAATTCACCCCTCCACTTT.